These 9 T cell receptor beta chains were all obtained from the same sample, sequenced in a study of technical replicates of blood from a handful of donors. TCRdb's copy holds only in-frame clones and misses some; the assay was immunoSEQ multiplex PCR. The table lists roughly 70,000 clones, 93% of them singletons. The sample comprised T cells isolated from PBMCs. These receptors were obtained from a human donor in good health.

The chain couples TRBV6-5 to TRBJ2-7, with D perhaps matching TRBD2 (5 bases). CDR1 and CDR2 (germline): MNHEY, SVGAGI. Trimming pared 3 bases from V and 3 bases from J, leaving 9 bases between. This CDR3 contains 13 residues. CDR3 sequence: CASSYQRDYEQYF. CDR3 sequence (DNA): TGTGCCAGCAGTTATCAACGGGACTACGAGCAGTACTTC.

J is TRBJ1-1 and V is TRBV5-8, with TRBD1 as a possible D gene (6 bases). Trimming removed 2 bases from V and 0 bases from J, with 23 bases in between. The CDR3 is 19 residues long. Looked up from germline, CDR1 is SGHTS and CDR2 is YDEGEE. The CDR3 DNA is TGTGCCAGCAGCTTCGCCAGGGGCAGTACTATAGACTTGAACACTGAAGCTTTCTTT. Translation: CASSFARGSTIDLNTEAFF.

This chain uses TRBV9 with TRBJ2-5; 12 bases are shared with TRBD2. The CDR3 contains 16 residues. V gave up 3 bases and J gave up 4 bases; unmatched junction bases: 7. Germline V CDR1 and CDR2: SGDLS, YYNGEE. The chain's CDR3 is CASSEGLAGWGETQYF. The CDR3 DNA reads as TGTGCCAGCAGCGAGGGACTAGCGGGCTGGGGAGAGACCCAGTACTTC.

The table lists this clone with a count of one. The chain links TRBV4-1 to TRBJ2-3, with D possibly TRBD2 on 6 matching bases. This CDR3 contains 15 residues. V was pared by 4 bases and J by 0 bases, with 11 bases between. CDR1 and CDR2 (germline): MGHRA, YSYEKL. In nucleotides, the CDR3 is TGCGCCAGCAGCCCCCCGGGAGCTAGCACAGATACGCAGTATTTT. It specifies CASSPPGASTDTQYF.

The CDR3 region is CAWSITGRYEQYF. Written as DNA, the CDR3 is TGTGCCTGGAGTATTACAGGGCGCTACGAGCAGTACTTC. The V call is TRBV30, the J call TRBJ2-7, with a weak D call TRBD1 (6 bases). Germline CDR1 is GTSNPN and CDR2 is SVGIG (reference sequence). CDR3 length: 13 amino acids. Trimming took 2 bases from V and 3 from J, leaving 11 bases between them.

The J gene is TRBJ2-1, the V gene TRBV5-4; D remains unclear. The V end was cut by 4 bases, the J end by 0 bases, with 8 bases between. The germline V gene encodes CDR1 SGHNT and CDR2 YYREEE (reference sequence). CDR3 length: 14 residues. CDR3 coding DNA: TGTGCCAGCAGCGGTACCAGCTCCTACAATGAGCAGTTCTTC. This gives the protein CASSGTSSYNEQFF. The whole variable domain, filled in from reference TRBV5-4 and TRBJ2-1, reads ETGVTQSPTHLIKTRGQQVTLRCSSQSGHNTVSWYQQALGQGPQFIFQYYREEENGRGNFPPRFSGLQFPNYSSELNVNALELDDSALYLCASSGTSSYNEQFFGPGTRLTVL.

The J gene is TRBJ1-1, the V gene TRBV10-3; D not certain. The CDR3 is 12 residues long. V dropped 6 bases and J dropped 5 bases, with 10 bases sitting between them. Germline V gene sequence: CDR1 ENHRY, CDR2 SYGVKD. CDR3 sequence (DNA): TGTGCCATCAGCCTAGGAGGGACTGAAGCTTTCTTT. It yields the protein CAISLGGTEAFF.

This chain connects TRBV11-3 to TRBJ1-2, with 11 bases identical to TRBD1. The CDR3 runs 16 residues. The germline V gene encodes CDR1 SGHNT and CDR2 YENEEA. V was pared by 5 bases and J by 2 bases, with 7 bases of the junction left unmatched. CDR3 protein: CASSGIGTGGNYGYTF. The CDR3 DNA follows: TGTGCCAGCAGCGGTATAGGGACAGGGGGGAACTATGGCTACACCTTC.

The CDR3 coding sequence is TGTGCCAGCTCACCAATAGTGTCCCTCAGGGGATCTGGAAACACCATATATTTT. Encoded protein: CASSPIVSLRGSGNTIYF. The rearrangement joins TRBV18 to TRBJ1-3, with a possible D match to TRBD1 (6 bases). The V end lost 2 bases, the J end lost 1 base, and 18 bases lay between the germline ends. The germline V gene has CDR1 KGHSH and CDR2 LQKENI. The CDR3 is 18 residues long.